This TCR beta chain was recovered during a study of human CD8 memory T cell subsets (dated by TCRdb to about 2020). Broadly, across the study: The clonal relationships among stem-like (TSTEM), progenitor exhausted-like (TPEX) and effector memory CD8+ T cell subsets were assessed by comparing the TCRbeta repertoires of these subsets. TCRbeta repertoires were obtained from TSTEM, TPEX and effector memory subsets contributed by each of over 5 donors.

Study-level results and caveats: Based on Chao1 estimates, TSTEM subsets appeared to have greater repertoire diversity than TPEX subsets, which could potentially reflect a broader range of specificities. Although both stem-like subsets shared clonotypes with effector memory cells, the overlap between TSTEM and TPEX repertoires was minimal, suggesting distinct antigen spectra for the TSTEM and TPEX subsets. Normalized Shannon-Wiener diversity was similarly high in TSTEM and TPEX subsets, while effector memory subsets were less diverse by comparison. Only TCRbeta chains were sequenced, and repertoire comparisons were based on six donors, with testing performed by paired t-tests and Bonferroni correction.

Density gradient separation was used to isolate peripheral blood mononuclear cells from buffy coats of healthy donors. Negative magnetic separation using EasySep or MojoSort CD8+ T cell isolation kits was how the study enriched total CD8+ T cells. For each subset, total RNA was extracted using an RNeasy Mini Kit from duplicate vials of more than 120,000 sorted CD8+ T cells. PBMCs were used either fresh or after being cryopreserved in fetal bovine serum containing approximately 10% DMSO. Fluorescence-activated cell sorting on a FACSAria III was used to sort the CD8+ T cell subsets to purity. With respect to this clonotype: Its antigen is unknown.

Measured from the cysteine to the phenylalanine, the CDR3 is 13 residues long. This entry has no DNA. CDR1 and CDR2, per the germline V gene, are MNHEY and SVGAGI. A Human TCR Profiling Kit was used to prepare UMI-labeled 5' RACE TCRbeta libraries. Every TCRbeta library was prepared in parallel with an identical number of PCR cycles. As for the original processing: Each TCRbeta library contained between about 2,600 and 20,000 functional CDR3beta clonotypes. MIGEC 1.2.9 handled UMI extraction and consensus assembly, with a minimum of three reads required per UMI. MiXCR 3.0.3 was used to extract the in-frame CDR3beta repertoires. After each sample was downsampled to 42,000 randomly selected UMIs, diversity metrics were computed in VDJtools 1.2.1. For the top 3,000 clones of each sample pair, the repertoire overlap metrics D, R and F2 were calculated in VDJtools. Based on TCRdb reprocessing of the reads, there is one entry per CDR3 protein sequence, and DNA is missing. These V and J calls rely on TCRdb rather than the paper's analysis. The sample table on file contains over 10,000 distinct CDR3 sequences. Approximately 15% of the sample lies in the top ten.

This chain joins TRBV6-5 to TRBJ1-2. The sample comprised CD8+ T cells from PBMCs. The clonotype was recovered from a human donor in good health. Here the CDR3 is given as CASSYSRVDGYTF.